Sequencing of this T cell receptor (beta chain) was carried out in a study of T cell responses to AZD1222 COVID-19 vaccine. Study conclusions and caveats: Among the donors, most were white British and more were female, and clonal diversity was possibly underestimated. Baseline antibody screening turned up just a handful of seropositive AZD1222 recipients.

Remarks on this clone: Antigen: not known.

The repertoire was sequenced with immunoSEQ multiplex PCR; TCRdb's copy has only in-frame clones and lacks some. With under 150,000 clones in the sample, the ten largest clones hold about 2.2%. CDR1 is SGHTA, CDR2 FQGTGA, per germline. This CDR3 region has 14 residues. The V gene lost 5 bases and the J gene lost 1 base, with 12 bases spanning the gap. This receptor was obtained from an adult in good health. The specimen sequenced was peripheral blood. The chain employs TRBV7-3 and TRBJ2-7; no reliable D call. This CDR3 reads CASSATVGSYEQYF. CDR3 coding DNA: TGTGCCAGCAGCGCAACGGTGGGGTCCTACGAGCAGTACTTC.